This TCR beta chain was recorded in a study of T cells after yellow fever vaccination. Study context: Fractions with few cells were prepared using SMART-Seq v4 Ultra Low Input. Findings of the study overall: Booster samples showed a return of most primary-vaccination clones (approximately 96% CD4, approximately 88% CD8). Any FACS-sorted repertoire could hold abundant clonotypes that contaminate it from the bulk population. The secondary response peaked faster, at day 5 versus 15, but was weaker.

MiXCR, run by TCRdb on the 5' RACE reads, gives a single entry per CDR3 protein. The profile shows about 550,000 distinct CDR3 sequences, over 15% of them singletons. On this clonotype itself: Antigen: not known.

V shed 4 bases, J shed 5 bases, and the junction held 8 bases outside the gene matches. The CDR3 totals 15 residues. Germline V gene data show CDR1 as MGHRA and CDR2 as YSYEKL. This specimen was PBMCs, taken 15 days after the yellow fever booster vaccination. The source is a man younger than 45 who received the YFV17D yellow fever vaccine. The chain couples TRBV4-1 to TRBJ2-5, with 9 bases aligning to TRBD2. The CDR3 sequence: CASSPLGTSSETQYF. The CDR3 bases are TGCGCCAGCAGCCCCTTGGGGACTAGCTCCGAGACCCAGTACTTC.